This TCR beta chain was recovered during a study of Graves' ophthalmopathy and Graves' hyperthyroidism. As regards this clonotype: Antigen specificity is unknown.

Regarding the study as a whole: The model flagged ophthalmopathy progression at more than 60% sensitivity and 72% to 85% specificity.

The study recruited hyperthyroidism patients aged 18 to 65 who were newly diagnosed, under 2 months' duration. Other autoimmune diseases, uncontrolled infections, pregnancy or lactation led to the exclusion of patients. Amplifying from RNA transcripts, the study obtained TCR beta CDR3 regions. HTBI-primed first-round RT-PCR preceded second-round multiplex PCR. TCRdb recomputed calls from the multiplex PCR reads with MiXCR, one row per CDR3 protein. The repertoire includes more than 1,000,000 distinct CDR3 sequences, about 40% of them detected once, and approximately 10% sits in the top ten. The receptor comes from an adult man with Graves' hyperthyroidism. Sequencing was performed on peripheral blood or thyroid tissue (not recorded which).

The CDR3 sequence: CASSLDIRGAGELFF. The CDR3, as DNA: TGTGCCAGCAGCTTGGATATTCGGGGGGCCGGGGAGCTGTTTTTT. V usage is TRBV5-6 and J usage is TRBJ2-2, with 7 nucleotides matching TRBD2. After removal of 0 bases from V and 6 bases from J, the junction contained 5 bases not matched to a gene. Looked up from germline, CDR1 is SGHDT and CDR2 is YYEEEE. The CDR3 is 15 amino acids. Full variable domain (missing parts from reference TRBV5-6 and TRBJ2-2): DAGVTQSPTHLIKTRGQQVTLRCSPKSGHDTVSWYQQALGQGPQFIFQYYEEEERQRGNFPDRFSGHQFPNYSSELNVNALLLGDSALYLCASSLDIRGAGELFFGEGSRLTVL.